This T cell receptor beta chain stems from a study of blood T cells in healthy people across ages. The study recruited healthy Caucasian donors from Russia who were aged about 6 to 95. Each sample provided at least 5 micrograms of extracted total RNA. V was clipped by 3 bases and J by 4 bases; unmatched bases: 15. Germline V lookup: CDR1 KGHSH, CDR2 LQKENI. The CDR3 covers 18 residues. Next came a second PCR, run for roughly 6 to 11 cycles, which used a sample-barcoded 5' primer along with a J-beta primer mix. TCRdb used MiXCR to reprocess the 5' RACE reads, holding one entry per CDR3 protein. This repertoire shows 1.5 million or so distinct CDR3 sequences, 35% to 45% found once; its top ten account for approximately 4.1%. Notes on the study in general: Naive and antigen-experienced cells were not separated, limiting conclusive comparison.

Concerning this clonotype: Its target is unknown.

The sample taken for sequencing was blood. The V gene is TRBV18, the J gene TRBJ2-3; 8 bases fit TRBD2. The receptor was isolated from a young woman in good health. The CDR3 bases are TGTGCCAGCTCACCTCGGCCCGCCAGCGGGAGTAACCCAGATACGCAGTATTTT. Translated: CASSPRPASGSNPDTQYF.